This T cell receptor (beta chain) stems from a study of post-analysis software for immune sequencing data. The overall study: The patients showed relapsing-remitting, secondary progressive and progressive-relapsing multiple sclerosis courses.

Unique molecular identifiers were present in the TCR beta cDNA libraries. T cells numbering roughly 1 to 10 million yielded roughly 0.5 million cDNA molecules. TCRdb re-called the PCR reads with MiXCR, one entry per CDR3 protein. The data contain approximately 400,000 distinct CDR3 sequences, about a third of them singletons. Germline V gene lookup returns CDR1 SEHNR and CDR2 FQNEAQ (reference sequence). Trimming stripped 5 bases from V and 4 bases from J, with 15 bases between. The CDR3 sequence is 15 residues long. Regarding this clonotype: The antigen is not known.

General study points: Relative to controls, patients with multiple sclerosis showed significantly lower normalized Chao1 diversity. Five or six TRBV segments were significantly more frequent in patients than in controls. TRBV5-6, TRBV5-1 and TRBV20-1 were among these segments. Same-batch samples co-clustered strongly by F measure.

This TCR was recovered from a girl aged 10-17 years with multiple sclerosis. Input material: blood. The V call is TRBV7-9, the J call TRBJ2-1; the D gene is possibly TRBD2 (7 bases). The CDR3 sequence is CASSPPGGPYNEQFF. The CDR3 DNA reads TGTGCCAGCAGCCCACCGGGGGGCCCTTACAATGAGCAGTTCTTC.